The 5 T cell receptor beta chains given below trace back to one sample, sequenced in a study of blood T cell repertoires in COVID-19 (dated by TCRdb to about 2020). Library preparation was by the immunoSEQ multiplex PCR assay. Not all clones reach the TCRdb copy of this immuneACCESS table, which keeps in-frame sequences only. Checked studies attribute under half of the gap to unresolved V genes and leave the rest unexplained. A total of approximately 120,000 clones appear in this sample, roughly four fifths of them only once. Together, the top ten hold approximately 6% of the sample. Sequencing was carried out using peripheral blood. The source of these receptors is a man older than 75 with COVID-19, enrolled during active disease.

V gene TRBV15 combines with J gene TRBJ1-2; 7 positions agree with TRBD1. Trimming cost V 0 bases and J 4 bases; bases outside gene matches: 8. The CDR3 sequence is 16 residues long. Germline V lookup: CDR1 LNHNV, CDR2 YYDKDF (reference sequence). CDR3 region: CATSRDRVTGFYGYTF. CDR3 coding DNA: TGTGCCACCAGCAGAGATAGGGTGACAGGGTTCTATGGCTACACCTTC. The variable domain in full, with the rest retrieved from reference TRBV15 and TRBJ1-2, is DAMVIQNPRYQVTQFGKPVTLSCSQTLNHNVMYWYQQKSSQAPKLLFHYYDKDFNNEADTPDNFQSRRPNTSFCFLDIRSPGLGDTAMYLCATSRDRVTGFYGYTFGSGTRLTVV.

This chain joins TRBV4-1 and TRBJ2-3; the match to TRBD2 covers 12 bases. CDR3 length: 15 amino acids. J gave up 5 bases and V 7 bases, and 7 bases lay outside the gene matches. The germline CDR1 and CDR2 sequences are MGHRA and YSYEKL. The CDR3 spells CASTRLAGGKDTQYF. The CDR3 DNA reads TGCGCCAGCACCAGGCTAGCGGGGGGGAAAGATACGCAGTATTTT.

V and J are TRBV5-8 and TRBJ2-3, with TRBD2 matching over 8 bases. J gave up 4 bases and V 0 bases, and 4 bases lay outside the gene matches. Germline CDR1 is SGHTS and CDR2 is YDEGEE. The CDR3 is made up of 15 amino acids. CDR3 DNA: TGTGCCAGCAGCTTGGTGTTAGCGGGACCAGATACGCAGTATTTT. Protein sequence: CASSLVLAGPDTQYF. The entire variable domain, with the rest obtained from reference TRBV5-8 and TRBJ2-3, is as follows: EAGVTQSPTHLIKTRGQQATLRCSPISGHTSVYWYQQALGLGLQFLLWYDEGEERNRGNFPPRFSGRQFPNYSSELNVNALELEDSALYLCASSLVLAGPDTQYFGPGTRLTVL.

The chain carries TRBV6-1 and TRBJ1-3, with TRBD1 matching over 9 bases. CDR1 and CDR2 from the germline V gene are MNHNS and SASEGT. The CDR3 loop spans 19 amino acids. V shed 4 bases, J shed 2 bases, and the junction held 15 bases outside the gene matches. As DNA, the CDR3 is TGTGCCAGCAGTGGGGTAGGGGACAGGGCCTTCGTAACTGGAAACACCATATATTTT. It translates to CASSGVGDRAFVTGNTIYF.

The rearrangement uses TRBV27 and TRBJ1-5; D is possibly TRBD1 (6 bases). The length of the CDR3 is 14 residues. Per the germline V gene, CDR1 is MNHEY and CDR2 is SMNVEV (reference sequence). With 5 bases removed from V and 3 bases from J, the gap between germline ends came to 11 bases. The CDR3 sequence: CASSRAGDNQPQHF. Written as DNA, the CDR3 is TGTGCCAGCAGTCGGGCAGGGGACAATCAGCCCCAGCATTTT.